The 19 T cell receptor beta chains below were found in one sample sequenced in a study of T-cell memory formation after mild COVID-19. Each CDR3 protein is one row after TCRdb ran MiXCR on the 5' RACE reads. The data hold fewer than 40,000 distinct CDR3 sequences, with about an eighth observed a single time. The material sequenced was PBMCs or a T cell subset sorted from them (not recorded which). The source is a man younger than 35 who had mild COVID-19 (a few samples of this study predate the infection). Cell type and time point are not known.

This clonotype was picked up many times. The chain joins TRBV12-3 or TRBV12-4 to TRBJ1-3; tentatively, D is TRBD1 (5 bases). Trimming removed 6 bases at V and 1 base at J, with 16 bases between. The CDR3 has 16 amino acids. The CDR3 nucleotides are TGTGCCAGCAGAGAGGGGTTATGGTCATCTGGAAACACCATATATTTT. It translates to CASREGLWSSGNTIYF.

This clonotype showed up many times. The J gene is TRBJ1-4, the V gene TRBV4-1; D unresolved. This CDR3 has 14 residues. V lost 4 bases and J lost 5, with 11 bases in between. The V gene's germline CDR1 is MGHRA and CDR2 YSYEKL. The CDR3 is CASSPTQVNEKLFF. CDR3 bases: TGCGCCAGCAGCCCGACTCAGGTGAATGAAAAACTGTTTTTT.

This clonotype was observed at least ten times. The J gene is TRBJ2-1, the V gene TRBV24-1, with D maybe TRBD1 (6 bases). Germline CDR1 reads KGHDR; CDR2 reads SFDVKD. The ends were cut back, 4 bases at V and 4 bases at J, with 13 bases in the middle. The CDR3 extends over 15 amino acids. The CDR3 reads CATSDQGKGYNEQFF. For the CDR3, the DNA is TGTGCCACCAGTGACCAGGGGAAGGGTTACAATGAGCAGTTCTTC.

This clonotype was seen repeatedly, ten times or more. This chain uses TRBV4-1 with TRBJ2-1; D possibly matches TRBD1 or TRBD2 (5 bases each). The CDR3 consists of 18 residues. Germline CDR1 and CDR2: MGHRA and YSYEKL. V lost 2 bases, J lost 6 bases, and 23 bases lay in between. The CDR3 DNA sequence: TGCGCCAGCAGCCAACAAGATATCGGGACCAGCATCCGCAATGAGCAGTTCTTC. This gives the protein CASSQQDIGTSIRNEQFF.

This clonotype has a count of ten or more. The chain has TRBV4-2 and TRBJ2-5; D perhaps matches TRBD2 (6 bases). Deletions cut 0 bases from V and 5 bases from J, with 16 bases between. This CDR3 region has 16 residues. Per germline, CDR1 LGHNA and CDR2 YNFKEQ. CDR3 in DNA: TGTGCCAGCAGCCAAGACCCCGGTGGGGGGTGGGAGACCCAGTACTTC. Translating it yields CASSQDPGGGWETQYF.

This clonotype has ten or more counts. This sequence joins TRBV9 and TRBJ1-2; D is unclear. There are 14 residues in the CDR3. Trimming shortened V by 4 bases and J by 3 bases, and 13 bases separated the two germline ends. The germline V gene has CDR1 SGDLS and CDR2 YYNGEE. CDR3 region: CASSKSDGHYGYTF. CDR3 DNA: TGTGCCAGCAGCAAGTCGGACGGCCACTATGGCTACACCTTC.

This clonotype was observed at least ten times. The V call is TRBV11-2, the J call TRBJ1-1, with no clear D. The CDR3 consists of 14 residues. V was pared by 0 bases and J by 6 bases, with 11 bases between. CDR1 and CDR2 from the germline V gene are SGHAT and FQNNGV. The DNA of the CDR3 is TGTGCCAGCAGCTTAGATTGGTGGGAGTCTGAAGCTTTCTTT. Translating it yields CASSLDWWESEAFF.

Ten or more counts support this clonotype. CDR3 DNA sequence: TGTGCCAGCATTTATAGTCGGATTGGGCCAGATACGCAGTATTTT. The encoded protein is CASIYSRIGPDTQYF. The chain carries TRBV7-3 and TRBJ2-3; D gene unclear. CDR1 and CDR2 from the germline V gene are SGHTA and FQGTGA. V was shortened by 7 bases and J by 4 bases, with 18 bases between the two germline ends. The CDR3 is made up of 15 amino acids.

Many counts were recorded for this clonotype. This sequence joins TRBV18 and TRBJ1-2; TRBD1 is a possible D gene (6 bases). This CDR3 comprises 13 residues. Germline CDR1 is KGHSH and CDR2 is LQKENI. V was clipped by 2 bases and J by 7 bases, with 11 bases between them. CDR3 region: CASSPGGAGGYTF. CDR3 nucleotide sequence: TGTGCCAGCTCACCAGGGGGGGCTGGTGGCTACACCTTC.

This clonotype was seen repeatedly, ten times or more. V is TRBV4-2 and J is TRBJ1-3; no firm D call. V was cut by 0 bases and J by 0 bases, with 12 bases left in between. The length of the CDR3 is 17 residues. Germline V gene lookup returns CDR1 LGHNA and CDR2 YNFKEQ. CDR3 coding DNA: TGTGCCAGCAGCCAAGACACAGACTCCAGCTCTGGAAACACCATATATTTT. Translating it yields CASSQDTDSSSGNTIYF.

This clonotype was found many times. The V and J genes are TRBV7-2 and TRBJ2-3, with TRBD1 matching over 8 bases. Germline V gives CDR1 SGHTA, CDR2 FQGNSA. The V and J ends lost 6 bases and 1 base, in that order; junction bases with no gene match: 3. This CDR3 contains 14 residues. CDR3 sequence reads: CASRDRGGTDTQYF. The CDR3 bases are TGTGCCAGCAGAGACAGGGGTGGCACAGATACGCAGTATTTT.

This clonotype was observed at least ten times. The CDR3 here is CASSSQNTGTGHSPLHF. The CDR3 DNA reads TGTGCCAGCAGCTCACAGAATACCGGGACAGGCCATTCACCCCTCCACTTT. The chain combines TRBV7-6 with TRBJ1-6, with 8 bases matching TRBD1. V shed 4 bases and J 8 bases; nucleotides not matched to a gene: 13. The germline V gene has CDR1 SGHVS and CDR2 FNYEAQ. The CDR3 is made up of 17 amino acids. Complete variable domain (other parts from reference TRBV7-6 and TRBJ1-6): GAGVSQSPRYKVTKRGQDVALRCDPISGHVSLYWYRQALGQGPEFLTYFNYEAQQDKSGLPNDRFSAERPEGSISTLTIQRTEQRDSAMYRCASSSQNTGTGHSPLHFGNGTRLTVT.

Many counts were recorded for this clonotype. The V and J genes are TRBV30 and TRBJ2-1; 12 bases agree with TRBD2. The CDR3 runs 15 residues. CDR1 is GTSNPN and CDR2 is SVGIG in the germline V gene (reference sequence). The V gene end was trimmed by 5 bases and the J gene end by 4 bases; junction bases not matched to a gene: 6. The CDR3 DNA follows: TGTGCCTGGTATACTAGCGGGGGGCGTTACAATGAGCAGTTCTTC. Translation: CAWYTSGGRYNEQFF.

In this sample, this clonotype turned up a few times. The gene calls are TRBV20-1 and TRBJ2-7; weak D call: TRBD2 (6 bases). The CDR3 sequence is 14 residues long. CDR1 is DFQATT and CDR2 is SNEGSKA in the germline V gene (reference sequence). Trimming stripped 3 bases from V and 1 base from J, with 13 bases between. The CDR3 loop reads CSASDWLASYEQYF. CDR3 DNA: TGCAGTGCTAGCGACTGGCTAGCGTCCTACGAGCAGTACTTC.

In its sample, this clonotype was seen many times. The CDR3 bases are TGCGCCAGCAGCTTGGATGGGGAATACAATGAGCAGTTCTTC. Protein: CASSLDGEYNEQFF. The rearrangement uses TRBV5-1 and TRBJ2-1; D gene uncertain. V lost 0 bases and J 4 bases, leaving 8 bases between the germline ends. The CDR3 spans 14 residues. The germline V gene has CDR1 SGHRS and CDR2 YFSETQ.

This clonotype was picked up many times. The V gene is TRBV5-1, the J gene TRBJ2-2; no clear D gene. This CDR3 spans 13 amino acids. The germline gives CDR1 SGHRS, CDR2 YFSETQ. Trimming took 0 bases from V and 3 from J, leaving 3 bases between them. CDR3 loop: CASSLGHTGELFF. CDR3 bases: TGCGCCAGCAGCTTGGGACACACCGGGGAGCTGTTTTTT.

In its sample, this clonotype was seen many times. This chain connects TRBV6-5 to TRBJ1-1; D may be TRBD1 (5 bases). The CDR3 length is 15 residues. V was cut by 6 bases and J by 3 bases, with 17 bases left in between. Germline-derived CDR1 and CDR2 are MNHEY and SVGAGI. Here the CDR3 reads CASSLGGDAHTEAFF. DNA of the CDR3: TGTGCCAGCAGCCTCGGGGGGGACGCACACACTGAAGCTTTCTTT.

The chain has TRBV20-1 and TRBJ2-3; D remains unclear. From germline, CDR1 is DFQATT and CDR2 SNEGSKA (reference sequence). This CDR3 has 14 amino acids. Trimming removed 6 bases from V and 0 bases from J, with 13 bases in between. The CDR3: CSARTLGSTDTQYF. CDR3 nucleotides: TGCAGTGCCCGGACCCTAGGTAGCACAGATACGCAGTATTTT.

In this sample, this clonotype turned up many times. The chain carries TRBV4-1 and TRBJ2-5, with TRBD2 matching over 8 bases. J was trimmed by 1 base and V by 0 bases; bases with no gene match: 7. The CDR3 is made up of 17 amino acids. Per the germline V gene, CDR1 is MGHRA and CDR2 is YSYEKL. CDR3 sequence (DNA): TGCGCCAGCAGCCAAGAGTGGCGGGGGGCCCTCCAAGAGACCCAGTACTTC. Translating gives CASSQEWRGALQETQYF.